These T cell receptor beta chains were read from a single sample in a study of blood T cell repertoires in COVID-19. The data were produced by immunoSEQ multiplex PCR, yet TCRdb's version contains in-frame clones alone and is incomplete. The table records around 63,000 clones, 72% of them present only once. The sequenced sample was peripheral blood. These TCRs come from a woman in her seventies with COVID-19, enrolled during active disease. The CDR3 runs from the conserved cysteine through the conserved F or W. D genes are given only for firm matches. Only some rows state a clone size, as once, few, many or a class for expanded clones.

NA,once,TRBV29-1,TRBJ2-1,TGCAGCGCCCCTTCAGGGGTTAATCAAATCGTGCAGTTCTTC,CSAPSGVNQIVQFF
NA,once,TRBV18,TRBJ1-1,TGTGCCAGCTCACCCTTTGGACAGCTCACTGAAGCTTTCTTT,CASSPFGQLTEAFF
TRBD1,NA,TRBV19,TRBJ1-2,TGTGCCAGTAATCCGGACAGGGCCGACTATGGCTACACCTTC,CASNPDRADYGYTF
TRBD1,NA,TRBV27,TRBJ2-1,TGTGCCAGCAGTCCAGGGGGCTGGAGGGACAATGAGCAGTTCTTC,CASSPGGWRDNEQFF
NA,once,TRBV24-1,TRBJ2-2,TGTGCCACCAGTGATTTTGGCAGGGTGAACACCGGGGAGCTGTTTTTT,CATSDFGRVNTGELFF
TRBD1,NA,TRBV11-2,TRBJ1-4,TGTGCCAGCAGCCAGGGGGCCTTTACTAATGAAAAACTGTTTTTT,CASSQGAFTNEKLFF
TRBD1,NA,TRBV10-3,TRBJ1-2,TGTGCCATATCGACAGGGTTAAGTGGAGGCTACACCTTC,CAISTGLSGGYTF
NA,NA,TRBV12-3/TRBV12-4,TRBJ2-5,TGTGCCAGCAGTGCACAGGGGAGGGAGACCCAGTACTTC,CASSAQGRETQYF
TRBD1,NA,TRBV18,TRBJ2-7,TGTGCCAGCTCACCCCCTAGGACAGGGGGCTCTAGCAGACGCTACGAGCAGTACTTC,CASSPPRTGGSSRRYEQYF
NA,few,TRBV2,TRBJ1-1,TGTGCCAGCAGTTCCGTAGGGGGGGTGGCTGAAGCTTTCTTT,CASSSVGGVAEAFF
NA,NA,TRBV6-2/TRBV6-3,TRBJ2-1,TGTGCCAGCAGTTCCCCCCCTCCCTCGGATGAGCAGTTCTTC,CASSSPPPSDEQFF
NA,few,TRBV19,TRBJ1-5,TGTGCCAGTAGTATAGGGGTCGACAGTCGTCGGCCCCAGCATTTT,CASSIGVDSRRPQHF
TRBD1,NA,TRBV12-3/TRBV12-4,TRBJ2-5,TGTGCCAGCAGTAAGGACAGGGGAGGAACCCAGTACTTC,CASSKDRGGTQYF
NA,NA,TRBV6-2/TRBV6-3,TRBJ2-3,TGTGCCAGCAGTTTCACGGACTTGTACACAGATACGCAGTATTTT,CASSFTDLYTDTQYF
TRBD1,NA,TRBV3-1/TRBV3-2,TRBJ2-5,TGTGCCAGCAGCCAGTCCGGGACAGGGGGCCGGGAGACCCAGTACTTC,CASSQSGTGGRETQYF
NA,NA,TRBV12-3/TRBV12-4,TRBJ1-1,TGTGCCAGCAGTTACGACAGTCCGAGAGGTACTTTCTTT,CASSYDSPRGTFF
TRBD1,NA,TRBV5-8,TRBJ1-1,TGTGCCAGCAGCTTGAGAGGGGGCGTCACTGAAGCTTTCTTT,CASSLRGGVTEAFF
TRBD1,NA,TRBV4-2,TRBJ1-6,TGTGCCAGCAGCCGCGAACAGGGGGCGGGAAATTCACCCCTCCACTTT,CASSREQGAGNSPLHF
TRBD1,NA,TRBV4-3,TRBJ2-6,TGCGCCAGCGGACAGGTGGAGGCCGGGGCCAACGTCCTGACTTTC,CASGQVEAGANVLTF
TRBD1,NA,TRBV7-3,TRBJ2-5,TGTGCCAGCAGCTTCGCGGGACAGGGGGGAGAGACCCAGTACTTC,CASSFAGQGGETQYF
NA,NA,TRBV7-6,TRBJ2-7,TGTGCCAGCAGCTTACTCGCACAGGGTGGTAAGGAGCAGTACTTC,CASSLLAQGGKEQYF
NA,NA,TRBV7-8,TRBJ2-2,TGTGCCAGCGGTCAGGGATTCTACACCGGGGAGCTGTTTTTT,CASGQGFYTGELFF
NA,NA,TRBV10-3,TRBJ1-2,TGTGCCATCAGTGAGTCGGAGAGTAACTATGGCTACACCTTC,CAISESESNYGYTF
TRBD2,NA,TRBV5-1,TRBJ2-3,TGCGCCAGCAGCTTCGGGGGGGTGGACGCCGCCCAGTATTTT,CASSFGGVDAAQYF
NA,NA,TRBV2,TRBJ2-5,TGTGCCAGCAGTGAAGGCGTCCTTAATCAAGAGACCCAGTACTTC,CASSEGVLNQETQYF
TRBD1,NA,TRBV19,TRBJ1-2,TGTGCCAGTAGTAGGACAGGGATCCCCTATGGCTACACCTTC,CASSRTGIPYGYTF
NA,NA,TRBV5-1,TRBJ2-3,TGCGCCAGCAGCTTGCGGACAGATCCTCCGGGAGATACGCAGTATTTT,CASSLRTDPPGDTQYF
TRBD1,few,TRBV19,TRBJ1-4,TGTGCCAGTAGGGCGGACAGGGGCCGCGAAAAACTGTTTTTT,CASRADRGREKLFF
NA,few,TRBV6-5,TRBJ1-3,TGTGCCAGCAGTCTGACAGTCAGCTCTGGAAACACCATATATTTT,CASSLTVSSGNTIYF
NA,NA,TRBV27,TRBJ2-4,TGTGCCAGCAGTTCGGGAATTGGAGCCAAAAACATTCAGTACTTC,CASSSGIGAKNIQYF
NA,NA,TRBV11-3,TRBJ2-3,TGTGCCAGCGGGCAGGCCACAGATACGCAGTATTTT,CASGQATDTQYF
NA,few,TRBV2,TRBJ1-1,TGTGCCAGCAGCCTGCTGAGGCTTGAAGCTTTCTTT,CASSLLRLEAFF
TRBD1,NA,TRBV7-9,TRBJ2-7,TGTGCCAGCAGCTGGGAGGAGGACAGGGGATCCTACGAGCAGTACTTC,CASSWEEDRGSYEQYF
NA,NA,TRBV7-9,TRBJ1-1,TGTGCCAGCAGCTTACCCCGGGGGGGGCCGAACACTGAAGCTTTCTTT,CASSLPRGGPNTEAFF
TRBD1,NA,TRBV6-1,TRBJ1-1,TGTGCCAGCAGTGACGCCGGGACAGTCACTGAAGCTTTCTTT,CASSDAGTVTEAFF
TRBD1,few,TRBV5-1,TRBJ1-2,TGCGCCAGCAGCTTGGGATGGACAGGGGGAGGCTACACCTTC,CASSLGWTGGGYTF
TRBD1,NA,TRBV5-1,TRBJ2-5,TGCGCCAGCAGTTGGGACAGCCAAGAGACCCAGTACTTC,CASSWDSQETQYF
NA,NA,TRBV18,TRBJ1-2,TGTGCCAGCTCACAGGGACAAAACTATGGCTACACCTTC,CASSQGQNYGYTF
NA,few,TRBV10-3,TRBJ2-2,TGTGCCATCGAATTGGACGGGAGTACCGGGGAGCTGTTTTTT,CAIELDGSTGELFF
NA,NA,TRBV7-2,TRBJ2-2,TGTGCCAGCAGCTTCGACTTGTACACCGGGGAGCTGTTTTTT,CASSFDLYTGELFF
NA,once,TRBV2,TRBJ1-4,TGTGCCAGCAGTGATATAACGGTCCCAGGGGTTGAAAAACTGTTTTTT,CASSDITVPGVEKLFF
NA,NA,TRBV18,TRBJ1-2,TGTGCCAGCTCCACGACTTTGGTGGGCGCGGGCTATGGCTACACCTTC,CASSTTLVGAGYGYTF
NA,NA,TRBV24-1,TRBJ2-1,TGTGCCACCAGTGGAATTATCGGGAGATCGGATGAGCAGTTCTTC,CATSGIIGRSDEQFF